The 16 T cell receptor beta chains below all came from one sample that was sequenced in a study of blood T cell repertoires in COVID-19. Here immunoSEQ multiplex PCR was the method, and the copy in TCRdb shows in-frame clones only, minus some. The table records fewer than 350,000 clones, 75% to 90% of them present only once. Input material: peripheral blood. These receptors were taken from a woman in her 70s with COVID-19, enrolled during active disease.

CDR3 region: CAWSRTGSGANVLTF. CDR3 coding DNA: TGTGCCTGGAGCCGAACGGGTTCTGGGGCCAACGTCCTGACTTTC. V is TRBV30 and J is TRBJ2-6; no firm D call. The V gene's germline CDR1 is GTSNPN and CDR2 SVGIG (reference sequence). The CDR3 is 15 residues long. V was clipped by 3 bases and J by 1 base, with 10 bases between them.

The V call is TRBV5-1, the J call TRBJ1-2; D may be TRBD1 (5 bases). In germline, CDR1 is SGHRS, CDR2 YFSETQ. CDR3 length: 14 residues. Trimming shortened V by 4 bases and J by 4 bases, and 14 bases separated the two germline ends. The CDR3 is CASSPEAGVYGYTF. For the CDR3, the DNA is TGCGCCAGCAGCCCTGAGGCGGGGGTCTATGGCTACACCTTC.

This chain uses TRBV5-6 with TRBJ2-3; D may be TRBD1 (6 bases). With 2 bases removed from V and 5 bases from J, the gap between germline ends came to 9 bases. This CDR3 contains 13 residues. Germline V gene lookup returns CDR1 SGHDT and CDR2 YYEEEE. The CDR3 loop is CASSFSGEDTQYF. CDR3 DNA sequence: TGTGCCAGCAGCTTTTCAGGGGAAGATACGCAGTATTTT. Full variable domain (missing parts from reference TRBV5-6 and TRBJ2-3): DAGVTQSPTHLIKTRGQQVTLRCSPKSGHDTVSWYQQALGQGPQFIFQYYEEEERQRGNFPDRFSGHQFPNYSSELNVNALLLGDSALYLCASSFSGEDTQYFGPGTRLTVL.

The chain carries TRBV5-1 and TRBJ2-3; the match to TRBD2 covers 11 bases. Germline CDR1 is SGHRS and CDR2 is YFSETQ. The trim removed 3 bases at V and 2 bases at J, leaving 11 bases unmatched. The CDR3 loop spans 18 amino acids. CDR3 sequence (DNA): TGCGCCAGCAGCTCCTCCCCCTTACTAGCGGGGGACACAGATACGCAGTATTTT. As protein: CASSSSPLLAGDTDTQYF.

This clone was observed once. The rearrangement links TRBV4-1 to TRBJ1-1; 7 bases agree with TRBD1. The CDR3 spans 16 residues. With V trimmed by 3 bases and J by 4 bases, 11 bases remained unmatched. Germline CDR1 is MGHRA and CDR2 is YSYEKL. The DNA for the CDR3 is TGCGCCAGCAGCCACCAACGGGCAGGGGGTATCACTGAAGCTTTCTTT. Protein product: CASSHQRAGGITEAFF.

The chain couples TRBV5-1 to TRBJ2-3; 12 nucleotides agree with TRBD2. Germline trimming cut 4 bases from V and 2 bases from J; bases unmatched to any gene: 8. CDR3 length equals 17 residues. The germline gives CDR1 SGHRS, CDR2 YFSETQ. The CDR3 nucleotides are TGCGCCAGCAGCGACGGGACTAGCGGGCCGTACACAGATACGCAGTATTTT. It is translated as CASSDGTSGPYTDTQYF.

V is TRBV28 and J is TRBJ2-7; 7 nucleotides line up with TRBD1. The CDR3 totals 15 residues. Looked up from germline, CDR1 is MDHEN and CDR2 is SYDVKM. With V trimmed by 5 bases and J by 3 bases, 10 bases remained unmatched. The CDR3 DNA reads TGTGCCAGCAGTACTAGACAGGGAAGCATCTACGAGCAGTACTTC. It specifies CASSTRQGSIYEQYF.

This sequence joins TRBV19 and TRBJ2-7; 8 nucleotides line up with TRBD1. Germline CDR1 LNHDA, CDR2 SQIVND (reference sequence). This CDR3 comprises 14 residues. V gave up 6 bases and J gave up 4 bases; unmatched junction bases: 8. The CDR3 sequence is CASSPGQGVYEQYF. CDR3 in DNA: TGTGCCAGTAGCCCCGGACAGGGAGTATACGAGCAGTACTTC.

The chain uses TRBV14 and TRBJ2-7; no clear D. V was cut by 4 bases and J by 0 bases, with 10 bases left in between. The CDR3 runs to 14 residues. In germline, CDR1 is SGHDN, CDR2 FVKESK. CDR3 sequence: CASSRAGGSYEQYF. The CDR3 DNA sequence: TGTGCCAGCAGCCGGGCAGGTGGCTCCTACGAGCAGTACTTC.

The J gene is TRBJ2-7, the V gene TRBV20-1; the D is unclear. This CDR3 comprises 13 residues. CDR1 is DFQATT, CDR2 SNEGSKA, per germline (reference sequence). V was pared by 5 bases and J by 3 bases, with 14 bases between. The CDR3 loop reads CSARDIPGYEQYF. In DNA form, the CDR3 reads TGCAGTGCTCGTGACATTCCCGGCTACGAGCAGTACTTC.

The V and J genes are TRBV11-2 and TRBJ1-1; tentatively, D is TRBD1 (5 bases). V gave up 0 bases and J gave up 4 bases, with 12 bases separating them. The germline V gene has CDR1 SGHAT and CDR2 FQNNGV. The length of the CDR3 is 15 residues. In DNA form, the CDR3 reads TGTGCCAGCAGCTTAGATCTAGGAAGGGGCACTGAAGCTTTCTTT. This gives the protein CASSLDLGRGTEAFF.

The CDR3 reads CASSYSSETGYEQYF. CDR3 nucleotides: TGTGCCAGCAGTTACTCATCTGAGACGGGATACGAGCAGTACTTC. The chain recombines TRBV6-5 with TRBJ2-7; TRBD2 might be the D (5 bases). Trimming removed 0 bases at V and 4 bases at J, with 13 bases between. The germline gives CDR1 MNHEY, CDR2 SVGAGI. The CDR3 totals 15 residues.

The V gene is TRBV3-1 (or the pseudogene TRBV3-2), the J gene TRBJ1-2; 7 bases align to TRBD1. This CDR3 has 16 residues. From germline, CDR1 is LGHDT and CDR2 YNNKEL (reference sequence). Trimming cost V 0 bases and J 4 bases; bases outside gene matches: 8. The CDR3 nucleotides read TGTGCCAGCAGCCAAGAAGGACAGGTCCTCCTCTATGGCTACACCTTC. This translates into CASSQEGQVLLYGYTF.

In its sample, this clone was seen once. J is TRBJ2-3 and V is TRBV19; 8 bases are shared with TRBD2. The germline V gene encodes CDR1 LNHDA and CDR2 SQIVND (reference sequence). The CDR3 sequence is 14 residues long. V dropped 6 bases and J dropped 0; count of bases not matched to a gene: 2. The CDR3 loop reads CASRSGGSTDTQYF. CDR3 nucleotide sequence: TGTGCCAGTAGGAGCGGGGGTAGCACAGATACGCAGTATTTT.

This clone was found a few times. The V gene is TRBV14, the J gene TRBJ1-1; D not certain. Germline V gives CDR1 SGHDN, CDR2 FVKESK. The V end was cut by 4 bases, the J end by 5 bases, with 14 bases between. The CDR3 extends over 14 amino acids. The CDR3 sequence is CASSPNRVRTEAFF. DNA of the CDR3: TGTGCCAGCAGCCCCAACCGTGTGCGTACTGAAGCTTTCTTT. The full variable domain, in which reference TRBV14 and TRBJ1-1 provide the parts outside the CDR3, is EAGVTQFPSHSVIEKGQTVTLRCDPISGHDNLYWYRRVMGKEIKFLLHFVKESKQDESGMPNNRFLAERTGGTYSTLKVQPAELEDSGVYFCASSPNRVRTEAFFGQGTRLTVV.

This clone was found once. The chain recombines TRBV27 with TRBJ2-7; 11 bases are a match to TRBD1. The ends lost 3 bases at V and 3 bases at J; junction bases unmatched: 4. There are 15 residues in the CDR3. The germline V gene has CDR1 MNHEY and CDR2 SMNVEV (reference sequence). CDR3 residues: CASSFGTGGVYEQYF. The CDR3 bases are TGTGCCAGCAGTTTCGGGACAGGGGGTGTCTACGAGCAGTACTTC.